A single T cell receptor beta chain is shown here with its context. Its antigen remains unidentified. Base qualities are not at hand, and no much larger clone is one base apart. Whole blood was collected in K2EDTA tubes by collaborating institutions according to the institutions' own protocols. For TCRbeta analysis, collaborator samples were shipped as frozen whole blood, as isolated PBMCs, or as DNA extracted from either sample type. The immunoSEQ Assay, a bias-controlled multiplex PCR, was used to amplify TCRbeta CDR3 regions from genomic DNA. In the source study's methods: The number of nucleated cells in each sample was estimated by amplification of reference gene primers within the assay. To quantify the absolute abundance of each unique TCRbeta CDR3 rearrangement, sequence reads were collapsed and filtered. For each sample, productive Simpson clonality was calculated as the square root of Simpson's diversity index across productive rearrangements. TCRdb stores this immuneACCESS table with in-frame sequences only. Part of the clones is absent; in the studies checked, under half of the shortfall reflects unresolved V genes, and no reason is known for the rest. The V and J calls and clone size were taken over from that table, and D and trimming were inferred from the DNA. This sample holds 55,000 to 85,000 clones; 87% were observed only once. The top ten hold about 11% of the sample.

The data stem from a study of blood T cell repertoires in COVID-19 (dated by TCRdb to 2018 to 2021). For context, the study as a whole: Samples from collaborators originated in the United States, Italy and Spain and spanned both the acute and convalescent phases of COVID-19. The sample metadata nearly always contained a de-identified subject ID, COVID-19 status, age in years and sex. The material from the prospective study consisted of cDNA or gDNA derived from T cells, B-cell-depleted T cells, or PBMCs. A freely available public database, intended as a resource for researchers studying the immune response to SARS-CoV-2, is where the repertoires were released. The samples were drawn from two sources: the first 160 participants of the ongoing ImmuneRACE study, and 1,254 subjects contributed by 6 global collaborators. The dataset comprised deeply sampled blood TCRbeta repertoires from subjects exposed to, actively infected with, or recovered from COVID-19. Where available, HLA class I and class II types were taken from metadata supplied by the sample provider and were not determined by assay-based typing. Broad study findings and their caveats: Clinical and demographic metadata were provided uncurated, with the amount varying by source and participant.

The origin of this receptor is a woman between 18 and 30 years old with acute or convalescent COVID-19. Specimen: peripheral blood.

The DNA sequence follows: TGTGCCAGCAGCTTGGGAGTGAATCAGCCCCAGCATTTT. Its translation is CASSLGVNQPQHF. The V and J segments used are TRBV7-8 and TRBJ1-5, with no D gene named confidently. V is shortened by 3 bases, J by 4 bases, and the region joining them spans 7 bases. CDR1 and CDR2, per the germline V gene, are SGHVS and FQNEAQ. There are 13 amino acids in the CDR3, from cysteine to phenylalanine inclusive. The DNA shown is the 39-base CDR3, in frame from base 1.